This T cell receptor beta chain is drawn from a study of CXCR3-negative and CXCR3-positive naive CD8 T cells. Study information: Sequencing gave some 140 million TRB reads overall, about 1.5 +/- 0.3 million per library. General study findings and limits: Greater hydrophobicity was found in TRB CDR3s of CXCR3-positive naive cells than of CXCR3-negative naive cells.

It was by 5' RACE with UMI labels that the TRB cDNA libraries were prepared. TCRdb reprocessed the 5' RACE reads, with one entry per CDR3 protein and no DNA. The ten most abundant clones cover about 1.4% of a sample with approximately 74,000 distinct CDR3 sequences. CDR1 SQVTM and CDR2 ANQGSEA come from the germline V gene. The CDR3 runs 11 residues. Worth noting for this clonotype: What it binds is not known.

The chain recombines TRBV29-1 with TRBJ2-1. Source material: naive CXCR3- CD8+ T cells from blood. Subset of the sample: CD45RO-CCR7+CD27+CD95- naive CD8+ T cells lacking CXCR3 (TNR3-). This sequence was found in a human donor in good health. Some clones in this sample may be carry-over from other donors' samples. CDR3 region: CSVVEFDEQFF.